The 20 T cell receptor beta chains below come from one sample, sequenced in a study of post-analysis software for immune sequencing data. Study findings and constraints: Among a handful of TRBV segments more frequent in patients than controls were TRBV5-6, TRBV5-1 and TRBV20-1.

Built from TCR beta cDNA, the libraries had unique molecular identifiers in them. TCRdb re-called the PCR reads with MiXCR, one entry per CDR3 protein. The table records roughly 700,000 distinct CDR3 sequences, less than 35% of them present only once. Their specific antigens are unknown. Material for sequencing was blood. The receptor set was obtained from a girl aged 10 to 17 with multiple sclerosis.

The gene calls are TRBV5-1 and TRBJ1-6; unclear D gene. V gave up 1 base and J gave up 8 bases, with 10 bases separating them. The CDR3 has 14 residues. Germline CDR1 and CDR2: SGHRS and YFSETQ. The CDR3 DNA reads as TGCGCCAGCAGCTTGTCGGGTGGGGATTCACCCCTCCACTTT. As protein: CASSLSGGDSPLHF. The entire variable domain, with the rest obtained from reference TRBV5-1 and TRBJ1-6, is as follows: KAGVTQTPRYLIKTRGQQVTLSCSPISGHRSVSWYQQTPGQGLQFLFEYFSETQRNKGNFPGRFSGRQFSNSRSEMNVSTLELGDSALYLCASSLSGGDSPLHFGNGTRLTVT.

This clonotype was detected a few times. The chain employs TRBV5-1 and TRBJ1-2, with D possibly being TRBD1 (5 bases). Per germline, CDR1 SGHRS and CDR2 YFSETQ. V shed 0 bases and J shed 6 bases, with 9 bases lying between them. The CDR3 is 13 amino acids. The CDR3 DNA is TGCGCCAGCAGCTTGGGCAGGGATGATGGCTACACCTTC. The encoded protein is CASSLGRDDGYTF.

The rearrangement joins TRBV28 to TRBJ2-1; 13 nucleotides agree with TRBD2. This CDR3 has 21 residues. The V gene end was trimmed by 8 bases and the J gene end by 5 bases; junction bases not matched to a gene: 24. CDR1 is MDHEN and CDR2 is SYDVKM in the germline V gene. This chain's CDR3 is CASQGERTSGRLSWPNNEQFF. The CDR3, as DNA: TGTGCCAGCCAAGGAGAGAGGACTAGCGGGAGACTGTCCTGGCCCAACAATGAGCAGTTCTTC.

This clonotype was found a few times. The gene calls are TRBV6-1 and TRBJ1-5; D possibly corresponds to TRBD1 (6 bases). Trimming cost V 1 base and J 6 bases, with 13 bases left between them. The CDR3 runs 15 residues. CDR1 is MNHNS, CDR2 SASEGT, per germline. The CDR3 DNA sequence: TGTGCCAGCAGTGAAGAGGCGGGGGCCCCTCAGCCCCAGCATTTT. It yields the protein CASSEEAGAPQPQHF.

This clonotype was observed a few times. A much larger clone differs from this one at a single base, so this may be a read error. This rearrangement joins TRBV4-2 to TRBJ2-3, with 7 bases lining up with TRBD2. The CDR3 sequence is 18 residues long. Germline CDR1 is LGHNA and CDR2 is YNFKEQ. The CDR3 DNA is TGTGTCAGCAGCCAAGCAAGACTAGCTACGACTAGCACAGATACGCAGTATTTT. Its translation is CVSSQARLATTSTDTQYF.

A few counts support this clonotype. The rearrangement links TRBV6-5 to TRBJ2-7; 7 nucleotides agree with TRBD1. Looked up from germline, CDR1 is MNHEY and CDR2 is SVGAGI. After removal of 6 bases from V and 2 bases from J, the junction contained 7 bases not matched to a gene. The CDR3 consists of 14 residues. The CDR3 bases are TGTGCCAGCAGCCCGACAGGGTACCCCTACGAGCAGTACTTC. Translated, it gives CASSPTGYPYEQYF.

This clonotype was seen a handful of times. V usage is TRBV20-1 and J usage is TRBJ1-5; D not certain. The CDR3 runs 13 residues. Germline lookup yields CDR1 DFQATT and CDR2 SNEGSKA (reference sequence). The germline V and J ends were trimmed by 0 bases and 5 bases, with 8 bases remaining between them. This CDR3 is CSAREPGDQPQHF. The CDR3, as DNA: TGCAGTGCTAGAGAGCCGGGAGATCAGCCCCAGCATTTT.

This clonotype was seen only a few times. CDR3 loop: CASSPEEGGTKFF. CDR3 DNA: TGTGCCAGCAGCCCAGAGGAGGGGGGGACTAAGTTCTTC. This chain links TRBV11-1 with TRBJ2-1; D perhaps matches TRBD2 (7 bases). CDR3 size: 13 residues. Trimming removed 5 bases at V and 14 bases at J, with 19 bases between. Looked up from germline, CDR1 is SGHAT and CDR2 is FQDESV (reference sequence).

This clonotype was counted only a few times. J is TRBJ1-1 and V is TRBV29-1; maybe TRBD1 (5 bases). The CDR3 contains 13 residues. From germline, CDR1 is SQVTM and CDR2 ANQGSEA. V was clipped by 5 bases and J by 0 bases, with 10 bases between them. In DNA form, the CDR3 reads TGCAGCGTTCAAGGGGTTATGAACACTGAAGCTTTCTTT. Translating gives CSVQGVMNTEAFF.

This clonotype occurred a few times. The rearrangement uses TRBV29-1 and TRBJ1-1; D is perhaps TRBD1 (5 bases). CDR1 and CDR2 (germline): SQVTM, ANQGSEA. CDR3 size: 11 residues. V shed 3 bases and J shed 5 bases, with 7 bases lying between them. CDR3 in DNA: TGCAGCGTTGACAGGGTTACTGAAGCTTTCTTT. It specifies CSVDRVTEAFF.

This clonotype was counted between two and nine times. The gene calls are TRBV4-1 and TRBJ1-1; D is possibly TRBD1 (5 bases). Trimming shortened V by 3 bases and J by 5 bases, and 13 bases separated the two germline ends. CDR3 length: 14 amino acids. Germline V gene sequence: CDR1 MGHRA, CDR2 YSYEKL. The CDR3: CASSQAYSGTEAFF. The CDR3 DNA sequence: TGCGCCAGCAGCCAGGCTTATTCAGGGACTGAAGCTTTCTTT.

The table lists this clonotype with a few counts. The J gene is TRBJ2-1, the V gene TRBV4-3, with no clear D. The ends were cut back, 0 bases at V and 5 bases at J, with 11 bases in the middle. This CDR3 has 15 residues. CDR1 is LGHNA and CDR2 is YSLEER in the germline V gene. CDR3 residues: CASSQDTGTHNEQFF. The CDR3 region has the DNA TGCGCCAGCAGCCAAGACACGGGCACTCACAATGAGCAGTTCTTC.

The genes are TRBV3-1 and TRBJ2-7; 7 nucleotides line up with TRBD1. V lost 4 bases to trimming and J lost 2 bases; unmatched junction nucleotides: 5. Germline-derived CDR1 and CDR2 are LGHDT and YNNKEL (reference sequence). CDR3 length: 14 residues. The CDR3 DNA follows: TGTGCCAGCAGCCCCTACAGGGGTACCTACGAGCAGTACTTC. The encoded protein is CASSPYRGTYEQYF.

This clonotype has just a few counts. The rearrangement joins TRBV6-5 to TRBJ1-5; TRBD1 matches at 7 bases. CDR3 length: 16 residues. CDR1 MNHEY and CDR2 SVGAGI come from the germline V gene. Unmatched junction bases numbered 11, after V lost 9 bases and J lost 0 bases. This CDR3 reads CASRAGGYYSNQPQHF. Here the CDR3 DNA reads TGTGCCAGTCGGGCAGGGGGGTACTATAGCAATCAGCCCCAGCATTTT.

The genes are TRBV5-6 and TRBJ2-7; 9 nucleotides match TRBD2. The end of the DNA is better explained by TRBJ2-5, so the J call may be wrong. This CDR3 spans 15 amino acids. Germline-derived CDR1 and CDR2 are SGHDT and YYEEEE. The CDR3 DNA reads as TGTGCCAGCAGCTTGGTAGCGGGAGTGGGAAAGACCCAGTACTTC. Encoded protein: CASSLVAGVGKTQYF.

This sequence joins TRBV6-1 and TRBJ1-5; D not certain. The CDR3 runs 12 residues. Deletions cut 6 bases from V and 2 bases from J, with 5 bases between. The V gene's germline CDR1 is MNHNS and CDR2 SASEGT. The CDR3: CASSRRNQPQHF. The DNA of the CDR3 is TGTGCCAGCAGCAGACGCAATCAGCCCCAGCATTTT.

This clonotype has more than one count but fewer than ten. V is TRBV4-3 and J is TRBJ2-7; either TRBD1 or TRBD2 may supply D (5 bases each). The germline V gene encodes CDR1 LGHNA and CDR2 YSLEER. V was shortened by 0 bases and J by 2 bases, with 11 bases between the two germline ends. The CDR3 sequence is 15 residues long. CDR3 in amino acids: CASSQEPGPTYEQYF. The CDR3 coding sequence is TGCGCCAGCAGCCAAGAACCGGGACCCACCTACGAGCAGTACTTC.

The rearrangement uses TRBV29-1 and TRBJ2-3; 8 bases are shared with TRBD2. J gave up 1 base and V 4 bases, and 7 bases lay outside the gene matches. This CDR3 has 15 residues. Germline V CDR1 and CDR2: SQVTM, ANQGSEA. This CDR3 is CSVGLYSGGTDTQYF. Written as DNA, the CDR3 is TGCAGCGTTGGCCTCTATAGCGGGGGCACAGATACGCAGTATTTT.

This clonotype was counted a few times. The V call is TRBV29-1, the J call TRBJ1-4, with D tentatively TRBD1 (5 bases). Germline V gene lookup returns CDR1 SQVTM and CDR2 ANQGSEA. This CDR3 spans 15 amino acids. Trimming removed 6 bases from V and 4 bases from J, with 18 bases in between. Here the CDR3 reads CSVAGQGVLNEKLFF. CDR3 DNA sequence: TGCAGCGTAGCCGGGCAAGGGGTCCTTAATGAAAAACTGTTTTTT.

This clonotype was observed a handful of times. This chain uses TRBV12-3 or TRBV12-4 with TRBJ1-2; TRBD1 aligns across 9 bases. The J segment lost 4 bases and the V segment lost 7 bases, leaving 4 bases of the junction unmatched. This CDR3 comprises 13 residues. The CDR3 is CASTRTGAYGYTF. CDR3 sequence (DNA): TGTGCCAGCACGAGGACAGGGGCCTATGGCTACACCTTC.